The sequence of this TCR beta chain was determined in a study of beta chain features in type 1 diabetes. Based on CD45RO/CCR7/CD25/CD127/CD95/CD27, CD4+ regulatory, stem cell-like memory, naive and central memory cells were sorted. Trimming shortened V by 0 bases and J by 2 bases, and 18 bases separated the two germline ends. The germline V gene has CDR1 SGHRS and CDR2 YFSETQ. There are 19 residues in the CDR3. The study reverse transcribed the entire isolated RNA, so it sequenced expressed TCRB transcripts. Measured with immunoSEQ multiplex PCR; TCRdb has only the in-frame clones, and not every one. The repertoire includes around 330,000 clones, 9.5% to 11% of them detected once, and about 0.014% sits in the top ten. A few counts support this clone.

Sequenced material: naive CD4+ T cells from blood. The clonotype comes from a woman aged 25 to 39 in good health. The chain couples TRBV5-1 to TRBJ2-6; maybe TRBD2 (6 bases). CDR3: CASSLESGGIHTGANVLTF. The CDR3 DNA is TGCGCCAGCAGCTTGGAATCCGGGGGAATACACACTGGGGCCAACGTCCTGACTTTC.